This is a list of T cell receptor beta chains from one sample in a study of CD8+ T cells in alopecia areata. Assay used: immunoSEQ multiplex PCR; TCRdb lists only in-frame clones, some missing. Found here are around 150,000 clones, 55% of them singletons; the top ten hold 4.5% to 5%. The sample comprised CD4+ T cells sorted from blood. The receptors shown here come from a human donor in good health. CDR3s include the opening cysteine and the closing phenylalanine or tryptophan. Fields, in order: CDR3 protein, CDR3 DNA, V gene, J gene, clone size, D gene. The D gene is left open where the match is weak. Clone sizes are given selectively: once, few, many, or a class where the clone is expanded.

CASSSFQGFDEQYF,TGTGCCAGCAGTTCTTTCCAGGGCTTCGACGAGCAGTACTTC,TRBV28,TRBJ2-7,few,-
CASLSYRETQYF,TGTGCCAGCTTGTCCTACCGGGAGACCCAGTACTTC,TRBV25-1,TRBJ2-5,-,-
CASSEGLVAQQYF,TGTGCCAGCAGTGAAGGACTAGTAGCACAGCAGTACTTC,TRBV2,TRBJ2-7,-,-
CASSLEHSNQPQHF,TGTGCCAGCAGCTTAGAGCACAGCAATCAGCCCCAGCATTTT,TRBV7-9,TRBJ1-5,few,-
CSARDRTEQFF,TGCAGTGCTAGAGACAGGACGGAGCAGTTCTTC,TRBV20-1,TRBJ2-1,-,-
CAWSRQFRGQGAYEQYF,TGTGCCTGGTCGCGCCAATTCAGAGGACAGGGGGCTTACGAGCAGTACTTC,TRBV30,TRBJ2-7,once,TRBD1
CASSQDGTYGNQPQHF,TGTGCCAGCAGCCAAGATGGGACTTACGGCAATCAGCCCCAGCATTTT,TRBV4-2,TRBJ1-5,once,-
CASSRAGTGSMWEQYF,TGCGCCAGCAGCCGCGCAGGGACAGGGTCGATGTGGGAGCAGTACTTC,TRBV5-1,TRBJ2-7,-,TRBD1
CASSEGAGRGYTF,TGTGCCAGCAGTGAGGGGGCAGGGAGAGGCTACACCTTC,TRBV25-1,TRBJ1-2,-,-
CASSTQGAETQYF,TGTGCCAGCTCCACACAGGGGGCAGAGACCCAGTACTTC,TRBV18,TRBJ2-5,few,TRBD1
CASSFQVETQYF,TGTGCCAGCAGCTTTCAAGTAGAGACCCAGTACTTC,TRBV11-1,TRBJ2-5,few,-
CATSREGTNTGELFF,TGTGCCACCAGCAGAGAAGGGACAAACACCGGGGAGCTGTTTTTT,TRBV15,TRBJ2-2,-,-
CAWDTGSWGYTF,TGTGCCTGGGATACAGGGAGTTGGGGCTACACCTTC,TRBV30,TRBJ1-2,-,-
CASSLTVTGANVLTF,TGTGCCAGCAGCTTGACGGTAACCGGGGCCAACGTCCTGACTTTC,TRBV5-4,TRBJ2-6,few,-
CAWGQGFSTDTQYF,TGTGCCTGGGGACAGGGCTTTAGCACAGATACGCAGTATTTT,TRBV30,TRBJ2-3,-,TRBD1
CSVVKDYGYTF,TGCAGCGTTGTAAAGGACTATGGCTACACCTTC,TRBV29-1,TRBJ1-2,few,-
CASSHRQGRETQYF,TGTGCCAGCAGCCACCGACAGGGCCGAGAGACCCAGTACTTC,TRBV7-8,TRBJ2-5,-,TRBD1
CASSPSIALNTGELFF,TGCGCCAGCAGCCCGTCGATTGCCCTGAACACCGGGGAGCTGTTTTTT,TRBV5-1,TRBJ2-2,-,-
CASSVDSSREQYF,TGTGCCAGCAGCGTAGACTCTTCGCGTGAGCAGTACTTC,TRBV9,TRBJ2-7,-,-
CASSIQGFQPQHF,TGTGCCAGTAGTATCCAGGGGTTTCAGCCCCAGCATTTT,TRBV19,TRBJ1-5,-,-
CASSLDGTGVKTQYF,TGCGCCAGCAGCTTGGATGGGACAGGGGTAAAGACCCAGTACTTC,TRBV5-1,TRBJ2-5,-,TRBD1
CASSLYGYEQYF,TGCGCCAGCAGCTTGTACGGCTACGAGCAGTACTTC,TRBV5-1,TRBJ2-7,-,-
CAWLAGGGAEQYF,TGTGCCTGGTTAGCGGGAGGGGGCGCCGAGCAGTACTTC,TRBV30,TRBJ2-7,-,TRBD2
CASSQGVNTQYF,TGTGCCAGCAGCCAAGGCGTCAACACGCAGTATTTT,TRBV14,TRBJ2-3,-,-
CSVGDRDYTF,TGCAGCGTGGGGGACAGGGACTACACCTTC,TRBV29-1,TRBJ1-2,-,TRBD1
CASSQDNGSGGYTF,TGCGCCAGCAGCCAAGATAATGGAAGCGGTGGCTACACCTTC,TRBV4-1,TRBJ1-2,-,-
CASSQQVIGEAKNIQYF,TGCGCCAGCAGCCAACAAGTCATCGGGGAGGCCAAAAACATTCAGTACTTC,TRBV4-1,TRBJ2-4,-,-
CASSTTYLAGGPRDEQFF,TGTGCCAGCAGCACGACTTACCTAGCCGGAGGGCCTAGGGATGAGCAGTTCTTC,TRBV11-2,TRBJ2-1,medium-sized,-
CSVSGLGTDTQYF,TGCAGCGTTAGTGGCTTAGGCACAGATACGCAGTATTTT,TRBV29-1,TRBJ2-3,few,-
CASSLDPLDTEAFF,TGCGCCAGCAGCTTGGATCCGCTTGACACTGAAGCTTTCTTT,TRBV5-1,TRBJ1-1,-,-
CASGLGYNEQFF,TGTGCTAGTGGTTTGGGGTACAATGAGCAGTTCTTC,TRBV12-5,TRBJ2-1,once,-
CSVEGGPGSYNEQFF,TGCAGCGTCGAGGGAGGGCCGGGCTCCTACAATGAGCAGTTCTTC,TRBV29-1,TRBJ2-1,few,TRBD2
CASSPDQPQHF,TGTGCCAGCAGTCCGGATCAGCCCCAGCATTTT,TRBV28,TRBJ1-5,few,-
CAWSVMGDIQYF,TGTGCCTGGAGTGTAATGGGGGACATTCAGTACTTC,TRBV30,TRBJ2-4,-,-
CASSYGKGAPYEQYF,TGTGCCAGCAGTTACGGAAAGGGGGCCCCCTACGAGCAGTACTTC,TRBV6-5,TRBJ2-7,-,TRBD1
CAIKGTGDYGYTF,TGTGCCATCAAGGGGACAGGGGACTATGGCTACACCTTC,TRBV10-3,TRBJ1-2,-,TRBD1
CSVEDPPLPQHF,TGCAGCGTTGAAGATCCTCCTCTGCCCCAGCATTTT,TRBV29-1,TRBJ1-5,few,-
CASSLLRGQETQYF,TGTGCCAGCAGCTTACTGCGGGGCCAAGAGACCCAGTACTTC,TRBV13,TRBJ2-5,few,-
CASSTPGQFEAFF,TGCGCCAGCAGCACCCCTGGACAGTTTGAAGCTTTCTTT,TRBV5-1,TRBJ1-1,-,-
CASSRDNSGANVLTF,TGCGCCAGCAGTAGGGACAACTCTGGGGCCAACGTCCTGACTTTC,TRBV23-1,TRBJ2-6,-,-